This TCR beta chain emerged from a study of cytomegalovirus exposure and HLA in healthy donors. Study conclusions and caveats: Researchers had no immune exposure information except CMV serostatus available.

The PCR was carried out with 60 Vbeta primers and 13 Jbeta primers. The assay was immunoSEQ multiplex PCR, and TCRdb's table has in-frame clones only and misses some. This table holds 200,000 to 250,000 clones, around 85% found once. This CDR3 is 14 amino acids long. Per the germline V gene, CDR1 is LGHNA and CDR2 is YNFKEQ. V was cut by 3 bases and J by 9 bases, with 16 bases left in between. Comments on this clone: As yet, its antigen is unknown.

The receptor comes from a human donor in good health. Material: PBMCs. V is TRBV4-2 and J is TRBJ2-3, with D perhaps TRBD2 (5 bases). Here the CDR3 reads CASSQGSTTRTQYF. The DNA for the CDR3 is TGTGCCAGCAGCCAGGGATCGACTACCCGAACGCAGTATTTT.